This T cell receptor beta chain was identified in a study of T cell repertoires in cytomegalovirus infection. Regarding the study as a whole: Within the response measured ex vivo, HLA-C-restricted CMV-specific TCR beta clonotypes were dominant.

This clonotype was detected many times. Its antigen is not identified. TCRdb passed the reads through MiXCR, listing each CDR3 protein once. The repertoire consists of about 110,000 distinct CDR3 sequences, with about 9.4% occurring once and the leading ten covering around a third. Trimming at V came to 1 base and at J to 4 bases, leaving 8 bases not matched to a gene. The CDR3 consists of 16 residues. Germline V gives CDR1 SGHTA, CDR2 FQGNSA. Sequenced material: PBMCs, sequenced either directly or after in vitro stimulation (not recorded which). The rearrangement links TRBV7-2 to TRBJ2-3; 7 bases line up with TRBD1. This receptor was identified in a human donor in good health (CMV status not recorded). Some clones in this sample may be carry-over from other donors' samples. CDR3 nucleotide sequence: TGTGCCAGCAGCTTAGGACCAGGGGGTGGCGCAGATACGCAGTATTTT. Amino acid sequence: CASSLGPGGGADTQYF.